This paragraph covers one T cell receptor (beta chain) sequence. This sample is drawn from a study of blood T cell repertoires in COVID-19. The method was immunoSEQ multiplex PCR; TCRdb's version includes in-frame clones alone and lacks a portion of them. Here the sample spans approximately 120,000 clones, 90% being singletons. Source material: peripheral blood. The sequence derives from a human donor in a cohort sampled during active COVID-19.

This CDR3 reads CASCPGGGRVNTEAFF. In DNA form, the CDR3 reads TGTGCCAGCTGCCCAGGCGGGGGACGGGTGAACACTGAAGCTTTCTTT. The V and J genes are TRBV27 and TRBJ1-1, with D maybe TRBD1 (5 bases). The CDR3 loop spans 16 amino acids. The ends were cut back, 8 bases at V and 0 bases at J, with 19 bases in the middle. The germline CDR1 and CDR2 sequences are MNHEY and SMNVEV (reference sequence).